The text below deals with one T cell receptor (beta chain). Its antigen is currently unknown. These data belong to a study of siplizumab effects on memory and regulatory T cells. Clones were read by immunoSEQ multiplex PCR, and TCRdb kept only the in-frame ones, dropping some. Here the sample spans some 81,000 clones, roughly 94% being singletons. CDR3 length equals 19 residues. The germline gives CDR1 SGHVS, CDR2 FNYEAQ. V gave up 6 bases and J gave up 2 bases; unmatched junction bases: 15. Study results and limitations: Siplizumab cultures yielded proliferating Tregs whose suppressive function was not confirmed.

The clonotype originates from a human donor in good health. Sequencing was performed on CD8+ T cells sorted from blood. This chain uses TRBV7-6 with TRBJ2-2; 10 bases align to TRBD2. DNA of the CDR3: TGTGCCAGCAGTCGTTCATCCGGACTAGCGGAACTCAACACCGGGGAGCTGTTTTTT. Its protein product is CASSRSSGLAELNTGELFF. The whole variable domain, filled in from reference TRBV7-6 and TRBJ2-2, reads GAGVSQSPRYKVTKRGQDVALRCDPISGHVSLYWYRQALGQGPEFLTYFNYEAQQDKSGLPNDRFSAERPEGSISTLTIQRTEQRDSAMYRCASSRSSGLAELNTGELFFGEGSRLTVL.